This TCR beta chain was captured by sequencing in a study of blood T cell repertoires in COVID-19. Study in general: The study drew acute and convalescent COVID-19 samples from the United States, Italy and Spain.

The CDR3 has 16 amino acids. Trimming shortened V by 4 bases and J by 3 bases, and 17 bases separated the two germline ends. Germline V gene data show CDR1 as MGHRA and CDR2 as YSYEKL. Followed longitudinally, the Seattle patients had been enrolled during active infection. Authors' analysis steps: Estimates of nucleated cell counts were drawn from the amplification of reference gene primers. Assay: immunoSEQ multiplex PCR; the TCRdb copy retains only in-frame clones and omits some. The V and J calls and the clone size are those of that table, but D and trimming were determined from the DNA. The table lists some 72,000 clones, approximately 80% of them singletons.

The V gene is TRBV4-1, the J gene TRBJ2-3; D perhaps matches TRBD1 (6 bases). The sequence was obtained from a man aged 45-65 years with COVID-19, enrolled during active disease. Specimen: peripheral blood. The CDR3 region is CASSPEVGARTDTQYF. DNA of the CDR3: TGCGCCAGCAGCCCCGAGGTGGGGGCGCGTACAGATACGCAGTATTTT.